Sequencing of this TCR beta chain was carried out in a study of PD-1 blockade in classical Hodgkin lymphoma (dated by TCRdb to the early 2020s). Broadly, across the study: Nivolumab dosing was 3 mg/kg intravenously every 2 weeks, continuing until either disease progression or unacceptable toxicity. To define a peripheral blood immune signature of response to PD-1 blockade in classical Hodgkin lymphoma, the study combined TCR beta sequencing with CyTOF. Paper-wide results and their limitations: Baseline diversity similar to that of newly diagnosed patients was observed in trial patients achieving complete response, whereas significantly lower diversity was observed in partial responders and progressors. Diversity was lower in patients who began nivolumab less than 1 year after ASCT, so these patients were left out of later analyses to avoid confounding by immune reconstitution. By C4D1, a significant rise was seen in CD4+ TCR diversity but not in CD8+ TCR diversity (p=0.0027 vs p=0.16), and the rise was most apparent among complete responders (p=0.02). Baseline TCR diversity was reported to be lower in newly diagnosed patients than in healthy donors, and even lower in relapsed/refractory patients. The study covered only a single clinical trial cohort, and the causes of the repertoire differences, possibly disease activity or prior therapy, were still not defined.

Per the publication, the time point label means: cycle 4 day 1 (C4D1), after more than 5 weeks of nivolumab. All trial patients had relapsed after autologous stem cell transplantation, with cohorts A, B and C differing in prior brentuximab vedotin exposure. The trial cohort was composed of about 53 patients with relapsed/refractory classical Hodgkin lymphoma, for whom complete response, partial response or progressive disease was recorded as best overall response. Trial patients were treated with single-agent nivolumab in the multi-cohort phase II CheckMate 205 trial. Best overall response was determined by an independent review committee according to the 2007 International Working Group response criteria. Trial PBMCs were collected just before the start of nivolumab (C1D1) and during therapy at cycle 2 day 1 and cycle 4 day 1. After peripheral blood was drawn into 8 mL Vacutainer Cell Preparation Tubes, PBMCs were isolated by centrifugation and then cryopreserved.

Genomic DNA was isolated using the Qiagen DNeasy kit from unsorted PBMCs as well as from negatively selected CD4+ and CD8+ fractions. Amplification of TCR beta CDR3 regions was done by immunoSEQ multiplex PCR with primers that anneal to V and J segments. Amplification bias was minimized using a synthetic immune receptor repertoire, and residual bias was removed computationally after sequencing. The original methods were these. Repertoire diversity was quantified as the Shannon entropy index using custom Python scripts. The unsorted, CD4+ and CD8+ repertoires were each analyzed separately, with the exception of combined analyses, where CD4+ and CD8+ sequences were merged in silico. A clone counted as expanded when the clone's frequency after treatment rose at least 2-fold relative to C1D1, and clones undetected at baseline were given a pseudocount of 0.5. Clones with 0 or 1 copy at C1D1 were defined as singleton clones, while clones with 2 or more copies were defined as non-singleton clones. Clones expanded in unsorted samples were labelled as CD4+, CD8+ or unknown by matching protein sequences in sorted samples from the same patient. Diversity changes from C1D1 to C4D1 were tested in paired samples using Wilcoxon tests. In TCRdb, the immuneACCESS table is reduced to in-frame sequences with V and J assigned. These tables do not hold every clone; where another copy was compared, an unresolved V gene accounts for under half, and the others remain unexplained. V, J and clone size are taken as reported in that table, and D and trimming were inferred from the DNA itself. The sample table holds some 48,000 clones, of which around 80% were seen once. Of the sample, approximately 18% is held by the ten largest clones.

As to this clone: Its antigen is currently not known. Nothing much larger sits one base from this clone, and base qualities are not available.

Reading the germline V gene (reference sequence) gives CDR1 LNHDA and CDR2 SQIVND. Trimming removed 4 bases from V and 3 bases from J, leaving 15 bases between the germline ends. The CDR3 starts with the cysteine, ends with the phenylalanine, and has 16 residues. Of the read, only the CDR3 DNA is kept; its 48 bases are in frame from base 1. Rearrangement joined TRBV19 to TRBJ2-2; 6 matching bases give a weak D call of TRBD1. The sequenced sample was peripheral blood mononuclear cells (PBMCs), obtained before the fourth cycle of nivolumab. The receptor's source is a human donor with classical Hodgkin lymphoma. The nucleotides read TGTGCCAGTAGTACCCGGGCCAGGGGCGACACCGGGGAGCTGTTTTTT. Its product reads: CASSTRARGDTGELFF. Extended through the reference TRBV19 and TRBJ2-2 proteins, this CDR3 yields the full variable domain: DGGITQSPKYLFRKEGQNVTLSCEQNLNHDAMYWYRQDPGQGLRLIYYSQIVNDFQKGDIAEGYSVSREKKESFPLTVTSAQKNPTAFYLCASSTRARGDTGELFFGEGSRLTVL.